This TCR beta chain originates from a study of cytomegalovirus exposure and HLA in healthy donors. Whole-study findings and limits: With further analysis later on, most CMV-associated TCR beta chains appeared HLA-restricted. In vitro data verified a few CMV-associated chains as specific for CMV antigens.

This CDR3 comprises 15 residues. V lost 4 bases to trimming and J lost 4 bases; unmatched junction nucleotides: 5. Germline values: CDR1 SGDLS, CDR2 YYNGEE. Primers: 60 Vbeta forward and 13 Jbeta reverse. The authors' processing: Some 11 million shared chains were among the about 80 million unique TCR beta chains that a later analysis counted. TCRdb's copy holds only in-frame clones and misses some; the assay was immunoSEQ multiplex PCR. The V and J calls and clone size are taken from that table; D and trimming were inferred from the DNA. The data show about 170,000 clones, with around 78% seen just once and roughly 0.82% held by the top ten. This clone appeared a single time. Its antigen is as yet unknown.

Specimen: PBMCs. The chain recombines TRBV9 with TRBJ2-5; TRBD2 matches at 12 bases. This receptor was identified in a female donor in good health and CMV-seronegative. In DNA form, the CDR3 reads TGTGCCAGCAGCCGGACTAGCGGGAATGGAGAGACCCAGTACTTC. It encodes CASSRTSGNGETQYF.